This T cell receptor (beta chain) was documented in a study of T cells in Graves' hyperthyroidism and ophthalmopathy. From RNA transcripts, TCR beta CDR3 regions were amplified. Initially, a first-round RT-PCR of the TCR CDR3 employed the HTBI primer set. Via MiXCR, TCRdb re-called the multiplex PCR reads, giving one row per CDR3 protein. The table lists about 680,000 distinct CDR3 sequences, about 35% of them singletons. CDR3 length equals 17 residues. Germline assignment: CDR1 LNHDA and CDR2 SQIVND (reference sequence). This clonotype was seen just once. A read error may account for a junction end that differs from germline.

Sequencing was done on a sample of blood. This chain joins TRBV19 and TRBJ2-2, with TRBD1 matching 9 bases. The TCR was taken from a middle-aged woman with Graves' hyperthyroidism. The CDR3 sequence is CASSGTGYSLNTWELFF. The CDR3 DNA reads as TGTGCCAGTTCCGGGACAGGGTACTCCTTGAACACCTGGGAGCTGTTTTTT.